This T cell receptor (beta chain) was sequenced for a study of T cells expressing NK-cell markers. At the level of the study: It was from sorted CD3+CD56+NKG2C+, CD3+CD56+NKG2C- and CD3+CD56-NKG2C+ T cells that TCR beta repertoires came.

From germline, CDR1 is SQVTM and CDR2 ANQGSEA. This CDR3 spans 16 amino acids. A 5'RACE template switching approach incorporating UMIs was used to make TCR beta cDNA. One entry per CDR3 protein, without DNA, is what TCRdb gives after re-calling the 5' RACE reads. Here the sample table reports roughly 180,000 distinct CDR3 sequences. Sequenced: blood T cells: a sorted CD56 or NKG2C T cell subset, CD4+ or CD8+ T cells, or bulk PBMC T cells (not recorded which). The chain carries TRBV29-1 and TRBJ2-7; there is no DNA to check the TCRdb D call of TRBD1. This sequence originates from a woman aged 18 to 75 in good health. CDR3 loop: CSVEGFGTGRFYEQYF.